These T cell receptor beta chains were read from a single sample in a study of blood T cell repertoires in COVID-19. Here immunoSEQ multiplex PCR was the method, and the copy in TCRdb shows in-frame clones only, minus some. The sample contains about 290,000 clones, 89% of which appear only once. Specimen: PBMCs or T cells enriched from blood (not recorded which). These receptors were taken from a woman aged 40 to 50 who had recovered from COVID-19. CDR3s include the opening cysteine and the closing phenylalanine or tryptophan. The order of the fields is CDR3 DNA, CDR3 protein, D gene, J gene, V gene, clone size. D genes are given only for firm matches. Size is stated for part of the rows, as once, few or many counts, or as a class when the clone is expanded.

TGCAGCGTTGAACCTGTCCAGGACCAAGAGACCCAGTACTTC,CSVEPVQDQETQYF,NA,TRBJ2-5,TRBV29-1,NA
TGTGCCAGCAGCTTGAGGCAGGAGGGTCAGCCCCAGCATTTT,CASSLRQEGQPQHF,NA,TRBJ1-5,TRBV5-6,once
TGTGCCAGCCAGATCTCCTATAATTCACCCCTCCACTTT,CASQISYNSPLHF,NA,TRBJ1-6,TRBV11-1,NA
TGTGCCAGCAGCGTGGCGGACAGGGTTTATGGCTACACCTTC,CASSVADRVYGYTF,TRBD1,TRBJ1-2,TRBV9,many
TGTGCCATCAGTGAAAGGGGACAGGGGGCTAACTATGGCTACACCTTC,CAISERGQGANYGYTF,TRBD1,TRBJ1-2,TRBV10-3,NA
TGTGCCACCCACGAGAGACAGGCCACTGAAGCTTTCTTT,CATHERQATEAFF,NA,TRBJ1-1,TRBV2,NA
TGTGCCAGTAGTATATCTACCAAGGGGGAAAAACTGTTTTTT,CASSISTKGEKLFF,NA,TRBJ1-4,TRBV19,once
TGTGCCAGTAGTCGGAGCCGTGGCAGGGGGTCATATGAGCAGTACTTC,CASSRSRGRGSYEQYF,TRBD1,TRBJ2-7,TRBV19,NA
TGCAGTGCCAGTACCGGGACAGGTCGCTACGAGCAGTACTTC,CSASTGTGRYEQYF,TRBD1,TRBJ2-7,TRBV20-1,NA
TGTGCCAGCAGTTGGACAGTACTGGGACCTGAAGCTTTCTTT,CASSWTVLGPEAFF,NA,TRBJ1-1,TRBV6-2/TRBV6-3,NA
TGCGCCAGCAGCTTGGCGTCTAGCGGTTCCTACACAGATACGCAGTATTTT,CASSLASSGSYTDTQYF,TRBD2,TRBJ2-3,TRBV5-1,NA
TGTGCCTGGTGCCGGGACAGGCTCCAAGAGACCCAGTACTTC,CAWCRDRLQETQYF,TRBD1,TRBJ2-5,TRBV30,once
TGCGCCAGCAGCCGAACAGGGGGCGCCGGGAATGAAGCTTTCTTT,CASSRTGGAGNEAFF,TRBD1,TRBJ1-1,TRBV4-3,NA
TGTGCCAGCACCATGGGACAGAGCGGCCTCTACAATGAGCAGTTCTTC,CASTMGQSGLYNEQFF,TRBD1,TRBJ2-1,TRBV7-9,NA
TGTGCCAGCTCACCCGCATCGAACAGGGGCGCTTTCTTT,CASSPASNRGAFF,TRBD1,TRBJ1-1,TRBV18,NA
TGTGCCAGCAGCGGACGGGGGAACACTGAAGCTTTCTTT,CASSGRGNTEAFF,NA,TRBJ1-1,TRBV7-8,NA
TGTGCCAGCTCACCACCGAGCCAGGTCTTCTTGTACTTC,CASSPPSQVFLYF,NA,TRBJ2-7,TRBV18,NA
TGTGCCAGCAGCTTAGGCGCCGGGTACACCGGGGAGCTGTTTTTT,CASSLGAGYTGELFF,NA,TRBJ2-2,TRBV11-2,NA
TGTGCCAGCAGCGTCTCTAGCGGGAGGGCCTCGGAGACCCAGTACTTC,CASSVSSGRASETQYF,TRBD2,TRBJ2-5,TRBV9,NA
TGCGCCAGCAGCCGCACTGCTCCGGGTGAGCAGTTCTTC,CASSRTAPGEQFF,NA,TRBJ2-1,TRBV4-1,NA
TGTGCCACCAGCAGGGACAGGGAATTGACAGATACGCAGTATTTT,CATSRDRELTDTQYF,TRBD1,TRBJ2-3,TRBV15,NA
TGTGCCAGCAGCTTACCCAGCGGGGGAGGGGATGAGCAGTTCTTC,CASSLPSGGGDEQFF,TRBD2,TRBJ2-1,TRBV7-2,NA
TGTGCCAGTAGTATAGATCTCGGGGGTGATACGCAGTATTTT,CASSIDLGGDTQYF,NA,TRBJ2-3,TRBV19,NA
TGTGCCAGCAGCTTACGAGGGAGCACAGATACGCAGTATTTT,CASSLRGSTDTQYF,NA,TRBJ2-3,TRBV7-2,NA
TGTGCCACCAGTGTCTTGCCCCCGGGACTGTACCTTCTTAGCTCCAGCAATCAGCCCCAGCATTTT,CATSVLPPGLYLLSSSNQPQHF,NA,TRBJ1-5,TRBV24-1,NA
TGTGCCAGCAGTTACTTACAGGGGGCGGGCAATCAGCCCCAGCATTTT,CASSYLQGAGNQPQHF,TRBD1,TRBJ1-5,TRBV6-2/TRBV6-3,NA
TGTGCCAGTAGTTTCCGGGACAGCAGAAACACCATATATTTT,CASSFRDSRNTIYF,TRBD1,TRBJ1-3,TRBV19,NA
TGTGCCAGCAGCCTGGTTGGTCTTGGGACAGGGACCTGGACTGAAGCTTTCTTT,CASSLVGLGTGTWTEAFF,TRBD1,TRBJ1-1,TRBV5-5,NA
TGTGCCAGCAGCGGGACAGGGTCCGGGGAGCTGTTTTTT,CASSGTGSGELFF,TRBD1,TRBJ2-2,TRBV2,NA
TGTGCCAGCAGCCAAAGTGGACTCAGGGCGGGGGGTGAAAAACTGTTTTTT,CASSQSGLRAGGEKLFF,NA,TRBJ1-4,TRBV4-2,NA
TGTGCCAGTAGTATGGCCCTAAGACGGGGGGATACGCAGTATTTT,CASSMALRRGDTQYF,NA,TRBJ2-3,TRBV19,NA
TGTGCCAGCAGTGAAGGGGACAGACTCTATGGCTACACCTTC,CASSEGDRLYGYTF,TRBD1,TRBJ1-2,TRBV2,once
TGTGCAAGTCGCTTAGCTCCCCAGGGTAGCTCCTACGAGCAGTACTTC,CASRLAPQGSSYEQYF,NA,TRBJ2-7,TRBV12-2,NA
TGTGCCAGCAGTCCGACCCCGGACAGGACCCAAGTTGAGACCCAGTACTTC,CASSPTPDRTQVETQYF,TRBD1,TRBJ2-5,TRBV27,NA
TGCAGCGTTGTCCTAGCGCCTAGCACAGATACGCAGTATTTT,CSVVLAPSTDTQYF,NA,TRBJ2-3,TRBV29-1,NA
TGTGCCAGCAGCCCCAGGGACAGGGGGTGGGCTTTCTTT,CASSPRDRGWAFF,TRBD1,TRBJ1-1,TRBV14,few
TGTGCCAGCAGCCCCGGGCAGGGCGTGGGCACTGAAGCTTTCTTT,CASSPGQGVGTEAFF,NA,TRBJ1-1,TRBV7-9,NA
TGTGCCAGCAGTTTTGGCGTGACAACGGGCTACACCTTC,CASSFGVTTGYTF,NA,TRBJ1-2,TRBV12-3/TRBV12-4,NA
TGTGCCAGCAGCCCGGAGAGGGAGGCTGAAGCTTTCTTT,CASSPEREAEAFF,NA,TRBJ1-1,TRBV7-4,NA
TGTGCCAGCGCCCCCGAGGTGAACTATGGCTACACCTTC,CASAPEVNYGYTF,NA,TRBJ1-2,TRBV18,NA
TGTGCCAGCAATCAACCAGGGGTGGGGGAGCAGTACTTC,CASNQPGVGEQYF,NA,TRBJ2-7,TRBV6-5,NA
TGTGCCAGCTCACTCCAAGTAACAGGGAACACTGAAGCTTTCTTT,CASSLQVTGNTEAFF,NA,TRBJ1-1,TRBV18,few
TGTGCCAGCAGCTTAACTCCCGGCACTGAAGCTTTCTTT,CASSLTPGTEAFF,NA,TRBJ1-1,TRBV7-9,NA
TGTGCCAGCAGCTCTAAGGGGACAGGCCCCAGAGAGACCCAGTACTTC,CASSSKGTGPRETQYF,TRBD1,TRBJ2-5,TRBV7-6,NA
TGTGCCAGCAGGGGACAAGTAGACTATGGCTACACCTTC,CASRGQVDYGYTF,NA,TRBJ1-2,TRBV7-9,NA
TGTGCCAGCAGACGGGACAGGGCAAATGAAGCTTTCTTT,CASRRDRANEAFF,TRBD1,TRBJ1-1,TRBV6-5,NA
TGTGCCAGCAGCTCCGGGACTAGCGGTTCCTACGAGCAGTACTTC,CASSSGTSGSYEQYF,TRBD2,TRBJ2-7,TRBV6-5,NA
TGTGCCAGCAGCTTAGGCCAACCGGGACAGGGGAATGAAAAACTGTTTTTT,CASSLGQPGQGNEKLFF,TRBD1,TRBJ1-4,TRBV7-9,NA
TGTGCCTGGAGTTCCAGCGGGAGTGTTCTGTCGCAGTACTTC,CAWSSSGSVLSQYF,TRBD2,TRBJ2-7,TRBV30,NA
TGTGCCAGTAGCAAGACTTCCGGGACTAGCTGGCCTAGCACAGATACGCAGTATTTT,CASSKTSGTSWPSTDTQYF,TRBD2,TRBJ2-3,TRBV19,NA
TGTGCCAGCAGCCAAGATGGGCCTGCCTCTGGGGCCAACGTCCTGACTTTC,CASSQDGPASGANVLTF,NA,TRBJ2-6,TRBV4-2,NA
TGTGCCAGCAGTGACCTTGGACTAGCCCAAGAGACCCAGTACTTC,CASSDLGLAQETQYF,TRBD2,TRBJ2-5,TRBV6-1,NA
TGTGCCAGCAGTGCACGGGGTGGGGTAATAGAGACCCAGTACTTC,CASSARGGVIETQYF,NA,TRBJ2-5,TRBV2,NA
TGTGCCAGCAGCCCCGGACAGGTGAACACTGAAGCTTTCTTT,CASSPGQVNTEAFF,TRBD1,TRBJ1-1,TRBV7-6,NA
TGTGCCAGCTCACCTCGGCCAGGGGAAGGCTACACCTTC,CASSPRPGEGYTF,NA,TRBJ1-2,TRBV18,NA
TGTGCCAGCAGTAATTATCGGGAGCAGTACTTC,CASSNYREQYF,NA,TRBJ2-7,TRBV27,NA
TGTGCCAGCTCACCATCTGCCAGGAACACTGAAGCTTTCTTT,CASSPSARNTEAFF,NA,TRBJ1-1,TRBV18,NA
TGTGCCAGCAGTGAACAGGGAAATACCCTTAATGAAAAACTGTTTTTT,CASSEQGNTLNEKLFF,NA,TRBJ1-4,TRBV25-1,NA
TGCGCCAGCAGAATGAGGGTTAGCGAAGGAAATGAGCAGTTCTTC,CASRMRVSEGNEQFF,NA,TRBJ2-1,TRBV5-1,NA